These 3 T cell receptor beta chains originate from one sample sequenced in a study of vaccination effects on CD4 cells after COVID-19. No antigens are known for them. Only in-frame clones appear in the TCRdb table, and some are missing; sequencing was by immunoSEQ multiplex PCR. The data hold approximately 40,000 clones, with around 80% observed a single time. Isolation of CD4+ T cells took place after 10 days of culture. Between March and December 2020, the person had a SARS-CoV-2 infection that PCR confirmed. As their vaccination, participants received two doses of either BNT162b2 or mRNA-1273. Sequencing used CD4+ T cells from PBMCs cultured without peptide, obtained after COVID-19 vaccination. All receptors come from a human donor who had a prior SARS-CoV-2 infection.

The V and J genes are TRBV19 and TRBJ1-5; no reliable D call. V lost 2 bases to trimming and J lost 7 bases, with 15 bases between them. The CDR3 consists of 15 residues. Germline V gene data show CDR1 as LNHDA and CDR2 as SQIVND (reference sequence). Here the CDR3 reads CASSIINTTGQPQHF. CDR3 DNA sequence: TGTGCCAGTAGTATAATTAACACTACGGGACAGCCCCAGCATTTT.

The chain uses TRBV4-1 and TRBJ1-1; D call uncertain. The CDR3 contains 19 residues. Trimming cost V 0 bases and J 0 bases, with 20 bases left between them. Per the germline V gene, CDR1 is MGHRA and CDR2 is YSYEKL. CDR3 coding DNA: TGCGCCAGCAGCCAAGATTTAGAGCGTCTAGCCCTCATGAACACTGAAGCTTTCTTT. It translates to CASSQDLERLALMNTEAFF.

The V call is TRBV5-1, the J call TRBJ2-3; the D gene is possibly TRBD2 (7 bases). V was trimmed by 0 bases and J by 0 bases, leaving 14 bases between them. CDR3 length equals 17 residues. Germline V gene data show CDR1 as SGHRS and CDR2 as YFSETQ. The CDR3, as DNA: TGCGCCAGCAGCTTGGACGGGGGGCTGCCTAGCACAGATACGCAGTATTTT. It encodes CASSLDGGLPSTDTQYF.